Here is one T cell receptor (beta chain) with its context. Its specificity is not known. The method was immunoSEQ multiplex PCR; TCRdb's version includes in-frame clones alone and lacks a portion of them. The table shows about 12,000 clones, with 69% occurring only once. CDR3 length: 15 amino acids. Germline trimming cut 2 bases from V and 8 bases from J; bases unmatched to any gene: 7. The germline gives CDR1 LNHNV, CDR2 YYDKDF (reference sequence). The sample is drawn from a study of CD4 T cells in relation to SARS-CoV-2 and coronaviruses. Study information: Shared crossreactive spike epitopes were mapped to their HLA restriction. The study, taken as a whole, reports: No donor gave both pre-pandemic and post-infection samples. In roughly 65% of donors, memory CD4+ clonotypes crossrecognized SARS-CoV-2 and at least one common cold coronavirus spike.

CD4+ T cells from unexposed donors were obtained before the COVID-19 pandemic (2011-2018). Isolation of CD4+ T cells took place after 10 days in culture. As cell numbers allowed, unexposed-donor CD4+ T cells faced SARS-CoV-2 S/N and four cold-coronavirus spikes. The genes are TRBV15 and TRBJ2-1; 9 positions match TRBD2. Sequencing input: CD4+ T cells from PBMCs, cultured in vitro. This receptor was obtained from a human donor in good health. This CDR3 is CATSRSSGSTHEQFF. The CDR3 DNA is TGTGCCACCAGCAGAAGTAGCGGGAGCACCCATGAGCAGTTCTTC. The full variable domain, with the rest looked up from reference TRBV15 and TRBJ2-1, is DAMVIQNPRYQVTQFGKPVTLSCSQTLNHNVMYWYQQKSSQAPKLLFHYYDKDFNNEADTPDNFQSRRPNTSFCFLDIRSPGLGDTAMYLCATSRSSGSTHEQFFGPGTRLTVL.